This TCR beta chain was captured in a study of metastatic and nonmetastatic thyroid tumors. This CDR3 comprises 20 residues. Germline CDR1 LGHDT, CDR2 YNNKEL (reference sequence). V dropped 1 base and J dropped 0 bases, with 19 bases sitting between them. Thyroid surgery was performed in patients who had received no treatment beforehand. Original data processing: Using the CDR3 differences seen across clinicopathological groups, the authors built a distant-metastasis classifier for papillary thyroid cancer, which was meant to discriminate distant-metastatic patients. TCRdb re-called clones via MiXCR from the PCR reads. These V and J calls are TCRdb output, not the study's own analysis. The repertoire holds 22,000 or so clones, approximately 9.9% seen once, with 25% to 35% in the top ten.

The sample was blood. The receptor's source is a female donor with papillary thyroid cancer or a benign thyroid nodule (not recorded which). Some clones in this sample may be carry-over from other donors' samples. V and J are TRBV3-1 and TRBJ2-6; D is tentatively TRBD1 or TRBD2 (5 bases each). The CDR3 nucleotides are TGTGCCAGCAGCCAAGGCCCGCTAGGGAGACAGCACTCTGGGGCCAACGTCCTGACTTTC. Translated, it gives CASSQGPLGRQHSGANVLTF.